This T cell receptor beta chain was recovered during a study of T-cell reconstitution after alpha-beta-depleted transplantation in children. This clonotype was recorded many times. As yet, its antigen is unknown. The study's findings and limits: One year post-transplant, T-cell counts and diversity were largely derived from T cells produced anew. There were reportedly several hundred expanded graft clones from which alpha-beta T cells came about two months after transplant.

Researchers prepared the TCRbeta library using unique molecular identifiers, the study reports. TCRdb re-analysed the PCR reads in MiXCR, keeping a single row per CDR3 protein. This table has 450,000 to 600,000 distinct CDR3 sequences, roughly a tenth appearing once. This sample comprised PBMCs, obtained before TCRalphabeta/CD19-depleted stem cell transplant. This TCR was recovered from a child under 10 years old with inherited bone marrow failure, due to receive a stem cell transplant.

The CDR3, as DNA: TGTGCCAGCAGTTTTAGTCCCGGGGACGCTTACACCGGGGAGCTGTTTTTT. Its protein is CASSFSPGDAYTGELFF. The gene calls are TRBV12-3 or TRBV12-4 and TRBJ2-2; D possibly uses TRBD1 or TRBD2 (5 bases each). The CDR3 is 17 residues long. V was pared by 3 bases and J by 3 bases, with 17 bases between.